This passage covers 29 T cell receptor beta chains from one sample sequenced in a study of blood T cell repertoires in COVID-19. Clones were read by immunoSEQ multiplex PCR, and TCRdb kept only the in-frame ones, dropping some. The repertoire holds 250,000 to 350,000 clones, around 90% seen once, with about 1% in the top ten. Sequenced: PBMCs or T cells enriched from blood (not recorded which). The receptors were gathered from a woman in her 30s who had recovered from COVID-19.

The rearrangement joins TRBV28 to TRBJ2-5; 11 positions match TRBD2. J lost 3 bases, V lost 10 bases, and 7 bases had no gene match. In germline, CDR1 is MDHEN, CDR2 SYDVKM. CDR3 length equals 14 residues. CDR3 bases: TGTGCCACCCTTAGCGGGAGGGGGGAAGAGACCCAGTACTTC. It encodes CATLSGRGEETQYF.

The chain links TRBV11-2 to TRBJ2-3, with 9 bases lining up with TRBD2. Germline lookup yields CDR1 SGHAT and CDR2 FQNNGV. This CDR3 comprises 16 residues. V lost 0 bases, J lost 1 base, and 2 bases stayed unmatched. In nucleotides, the CDR3 is TGTGCCAGCAGCTTAGATCTAGCGGGGCGCACAGATACGCAGTATTTT. Residues: CASSLDLAGRTDTQYF. Full variable domain (rest looked up from reference TRBV11-2 and TRBJ2-3): EAGVAQSPRYKIIEKRQSVAFWCNPISGHATLYWYQQILGQGPKLLIQFQNNGVVDDSQLPKDRFSAERLKGVDSTLKIQPAKLEDSAVYLCASSLDLAGRTDTQYFGPGTRLTVL.

This chain uses TRBV27 with TRBJ1-6; D might be TRBD1 (6 bases). CDR1 is MNHEY, CDR2 SMNVEV, per germline (reference sequence). The V gene lost 5 bases and the J gene lost 3 bases, with 14 bases spanning the gap. The CDR3 has 16 residues. As DNA, the CDR3 is TGTGCCAGCAGTACCCGACAGGCAAACTATAATTCACCCCTCCACTTT. The encoded protein is CASSTRQANYNSPLHF.

The chain joins TRBV28 to TRBJ2-5, with TRBD1 as a possible D gene (6 bases). In germline, CDR1 is MDHEN, CDR2 SYDVKM. V was pared by 2 bases and J by 2 bases, with 12 bases between. This CDR3 region has 15 residues. This CDR3 is CASSLVQGWQETQYF. The CDR3 DNA sequence: TGTGCCAGCAGTTTAGTACAGGGTTGGCAAGAGACCCAGTACTTC.

The chain recombines TRBV6-2 or TRBV6-3 with TRBJ2-5, with D perhaps matching TRBD1 (6 bases). Germline values: CDR1 MNHEY, CDR2 SVGEGT. This CDR3 has 14 residues. V lost 2 bases and J 5 bases, leaving 12 bases between the germline ends. CDR3 coding DNA: TGTGCCAGCAGTTACATTGGGACAATCGAGACCCAGTACTTC. Translated: CASSYIGTIETQYF.

This chain links TRBV30 with TRBJ2-1; D gene unclear. Germline loops: CDR1 GTSNPN, CDR2 SVGIG (reference sequence). With 2 bases removed from V and 0 bases from J, the gap between germline ends came to 11 bases. This CDR3 comprises 15 residues. The CDR3 loop reads CAWSSGGSSYNEQFF. CDR3 sequence (DNA): TGTGCCTGGAGTAGTGGCGGAAGCTCCTACAATGAGCAGTTCTTC.

The chain couples TRBV10-3 to TRBJ2-5; TRBD2 is a possible D gene (6 bases). From germline, CDR1 is ENHRY and CDR2 SYGVKD. Trimming pared 11 bases from V and 9 bases from J, leaving 22 bases between. CDR3 length equals 13 residues. The CDR3 coding sequence is TGTGCCTCCCGGAGCGAATTAGGGGAGGCCCAGTACTTC. Its translation is CASRSELGEAQYF.

CDR3 sequence (DNA): TGTGCCACCAGTGACGGGGGGGGAGGTCACGAGCAGTACTTC. The encoded protein is CATSDGGGGHEQYF. The chain has TRBV24-1 and TRBJ2-7, with 8 bases matching TRBD2. The CDR3 runs 14 residues. Germline V lookup: CDR1 KGHDR, CDR2 SFDVKD. V gave up 4 bases and J gave up 5 bases; unmatched junction bases: 6.

The rearrangement links TRBV9 to TRBJ1-1; 8 positions agree with TRBD1. Looked up from germline, CDR1 is SGDLS and CDR2 is YYNGEE. CDR3 length equals 13 residues. J gave up 8 bases and V 0 bases, and 3 bases lay outside the gene matches. DNA of the CDR3: TGTGCCAGCAGCGTAGTAGACAGGGGAGAAGCTTTCTTT. Translated, it gives CASSVVDRGEAFF.

This clone was picked up one time. V and J are TRBV5-1 and TRBJ2-3, with D hard to call. The CDR3 runs 13 residues. CDR1 SGHRS and CDR2 YFSETQ come from the germline V gene. With 5 bases removed from V and 2 bases from J, the gap between germline ends came to 9 bases. CDR3 sequence reads: CASSTRYTDTQYF. In nucleotides, the CDR3 is TGCGCCAGCAGTACGAGATACACAGATACGCAGTATTTT.

V usage is TRBV7-2 and J usage is TRBJ1-2; D call uncertain. Germline CDR1 SGHTA, CDR2 FQGNSA. This CDR3 is 15 amino acids long. V lost 4 bases and J lost 4, with 16 bases in between. The CDR3 protein is CASSSDLQLRYGYTF. The CDR3 bases are TGTGCCAGCAGCTCCGATCTACAGCTACGCTATGGCTACACCTTC.

The table lists this clone with a count of one. The CDR3 loop is CASSAGGGQGVETQYF. In DNA, the CDR3 is TGTGCCAGCAGCGCAGGAGGAGGACAGGGCGTCGAGACCCAGTACTTC. J is TRBJ2-5 and V is TRBV7-6, with 8 bases fitting TRBD1. CDR3 size: 16 residues. The ends lost 5 bases at V and 5 bases at J; junction bases unmatched: 13. CDR1 and CDR2 (germline): SGHVS, FNYEAQ.

The count of this clone is one. The rearrangement links TRBV24-1 to TRBJ1-2; no firm D call. The CDR3 spans 13 residues. V was trimmed by 9 bases and J by 1 base, leaving 11 bases between them. Germline V gives CDR1 KGHDR, CDR2 SFDVKD. The CDR3 sequence is CATATRDNYGYTF. The CDR3 bases are TGTGCCACCGCAACCCGGGATAACTATGGCTACACCTTC.

CDR3 loop: CASRVGSGGEQYF. The CDR3 nucleotides read TGTGCCAGCAGAGTGGGCTCCGGGGGCGAGCAGTACTTC. This chain links TRBV2 with TRBJ2-7, with a tentative D call TRBD2 (6 bases). V was trimmed by 6 bases and J by 6 bases, leaving 15 bases between them. Germline V lookup: CDR1 SNHLY, CDR2 FYNNEI. The CDR3 runs 13 residues.

The V gene is TRBV2, the J gene TRBJ2-1; 8 positions match TRBD1. The CDR3 spans 15 residues. V shed 6 bases, J shed 7 bases, and the junction held 11 bases outside the gene matches. CDR1 is SNHLY, CDR2 FYNNEI, per germline. CDR3 bases: TGTGCCAGCAGCGGGACAGGCCGAGGGAAAAATGAGCAGTTCTTC. It encodes CASSGTGRGKNEQFF. Together with reference TRBV2 and TRBJ2-1, the CDR3 gives the full variable domain: EPEVTQTPSHQVTQMGQEVILRCVPISNHLYFYWYRQILGQKVEFLVSFYNNEISEKSEIFDDQFSVERPDGSNFTLKIRSTKLEDSAMYFCASSGTGRGKNEQFFGPGTRLTVL.

V usage is TRBV7-6 and J usage is TRBJ2-6; D remains ambiguous. The ends were cut back, 5 bases at V and 0 bases at J, with 14 bases in the middle. The germline CDR1 and CDR2 sequences are SGHVS and FNYEAQ. This CDR3 contains 17 residues. The CDR3 sequence is CASSRVYNPSGANVLTF. The CDR3 DNA follows: TGTGCCAGCAGCCGCGTCTATAATCCCTCTGGGGCCAACGTCCTGACTTTC.

In this sample, this clone turned up once. The V gene is TRBV10-3, the J gene TRBJ2-7, with 11 bases lining up with TRBD1. The CDR3 covers 13 residues. V dropped 6 bases and J dropped 6; count of bases not matched to a gene: 4. Germline CDR1 is ENHRY and CDR2 is SYGVKD. The CDR3 region has the DNA TGTGCCATCAGGATCGGGACAGGGGGCGAGCAGTACTTC. Translating gives CAIRIGTGGEQYF.

V is TRBV6-2 or TRBV6-3 and J is TRBJ2-3; 8 bases agree with TRBD1. CDR1 and CDR2 (germline): MNHEY, SVGEGT. The J segment lost 10 bases and the V segment lost 1 base, leaving 10 bases of the junction unmatched. This CDR3 region has 15 residues. The DNA of the CDR3 is TGTGCCAGCAGTTACTATAGACAGGGGCAGGATCCGCAGTATTTT. Residues: CASSYYRQGQDPQYF.

The V call is TRBV3-1 (or the pseudogene TRBV3-2), the J call TRBJ2-6, with D hard to call. The V and J ends lost 4 bases and 4 bases respectively, with 14 bases between them. The length of the CDR3 is 16 residues. Germline V CDR1 and CDR2: LGHDT, YNNKEL (reference sequence). CDR3 protein: CASSPLHSRGANVLTF. CDR3 in DNA: TGTGCCAGCAGCCCACTACACTCTCGGGGGGCCAACGTCCTGACTTTC.

The chain joins TRBV6-1 to TRBJ2-1, with 11 bases lining up with TRBD2. V lost 2 bases, J lost 4 bases, and 10 bases stayed unmatched. The CDR3 is made up of 18 amino acids. From germline, CDR1 is MNHNS and CDR2 SASEGT. The CDR3 bases are TGTGCCAGCAGTGAAAGGGTAGCGGGAGGGCCTACGTACAATGAGCAGTTCTTC. Protein sequence: CASSERVAGGPTYNEQFF.

This chain uses TRBV18 with TRBJ2-5, with D tentatively TRBD2 (5 bases). Germline values: CDR1 KGHSH, CDR2 LQKENI. V lost 3 bases and J 3 bases, leaving 17 bases between the germline ends. The CDR3 consists of 16 residues. Here the CDR3 reads CASSPFVGRVKETQYF. The CDR3 DNA reads TGTGCCAGCTCACCCTTCGTTGGGCGGGTAAAAGAGACCCAGTACTTC.

In DNA form, the CDR3 reads TGTGCCATCAGTGAGTCGGAGCTCTATAATTCACCCCTCCACTTT. This codes for CAISESELYNSPLHF. This chain links TRBV10-3 with TRBJ1-6; D is uncertain. CDR1 is ENHRY, CDR2 SYGVKD, per germline. Deletions cut 0 bases from V and 3 bases from J, with 6 bases between. This CDR3 has 15 residues.

J is TRBJ2-7 and V is TRBV3-1 (or the pseudogene TRBV3-2); a weak D match, TRBD1 (5 bases). This CDR3 region has 12 residues. Trimming cost V 4 bases and J 5 bases, with 9 bases left between them. Germline CDR1 is LGHDT and CDR2 is YNNKEL (reference sequence). The CDR3 nucleotides are TGTGCCAGCAGCCGATCAGGGCACGAGCAGTACTTC. It translates to CASSRSGHEQYF.

The chain has TRBV5-4 and TRBJ2-3, with 8 bases aligning to TRBD2. V lost 3 bases and J lost 6; bases outside the gene matches: 3. Germline-derived CDR1 and CDR2 are SGHNT and YYREEE (reference sequence). The CDR3 is 13 amino acids. In nucleotides, the CDR3 is TGTGCCAGCAGCTCGACTAGCGCGGATACGCAGTATTTT. The encoded protein is CASSSTSADTQYF.

The chain combines TRBV7-6 with TRBJ1-1; D ambiguous. Germline CDR1 and CDR2: SGHVS and FNYEAQ. This CDR3 spans 17 amino acids. V was pared by 1 base and J by 1 base, with 16 bases between. The CDR3 reads CASSLVGSDLANTEAFF. The CDR3 DNA reads TGTGCCAGCAGCTTAGTCGGGTCAGACTTGGCGAACACTGAAGCTTTCTTT.

CDR3 amino acids: CASRHLAGGTTDTQYF. The CDR3 coding sequence is TGTGCCAGCAGACATCTAGCGGGGGGAACAACAGATACGCAGTATTTT. V and J are TRBV27 and TRBJ2-3, with TRBD2 identical over 11 bases. The trim removed 6 bases at V and 3 bases at J, leaving 8 bases unmatched. Looked up from germline, CDR1 is MNHEY and CDR2 is SMNVEV (reference sequence). The CDR3 has 16 residues.

The chain carries TRBV28 and TRBJ2-3; 7 nucleotides match TRBD2. Per the germline V gene, CDR1 is MDHEN and CDR2 is SYDVKM. This CDR3 is built from 17 residues. V was clipped by 8 bases and J by 12 bases; unmatched bases: 26. This chain's CDR3 is CASSIGAREVTRGAQYF. The DNA of the CDR3 is TGTGCCAGCTCAATAGGGGCTCGGGAGGTTACTCGGGGTGCACAGTATTTT.

This sequence joins TRBV11-2 and TRBJ2-7; D unresolved. Trimming shortened V by 1 base and J by 3 bases, and 13 bases separated the two germline ends. The CDR3 is made up of 15 amino acids. Germline V gene lookup returns CDR1 SGHAT and CDR2 FQNNGV. CDR3 sequence (DNA): TGTGCCAGCAGCTTAGCTCCGGGTCCATTCTACGAGCAGTACTTC. It yields the protein CASSLAPGPFYEQYF.

The genes are TRBV27 and TRBJ1-2; D not certain. The V and J ends lost 1 base and 1 base respectively, with 10 bases between them. Germline lookup yields CDR1 MNHEY and CDR2 SMNVEV (reference sequence). CDR3 size: 15 residues. For the CDR3, the DNA is TGTGCCAGCAGTTTATTTCCGGGTAATAACTATGGCTACACCTTC. This sequence encodes CASSLFPGNNYGYTF.